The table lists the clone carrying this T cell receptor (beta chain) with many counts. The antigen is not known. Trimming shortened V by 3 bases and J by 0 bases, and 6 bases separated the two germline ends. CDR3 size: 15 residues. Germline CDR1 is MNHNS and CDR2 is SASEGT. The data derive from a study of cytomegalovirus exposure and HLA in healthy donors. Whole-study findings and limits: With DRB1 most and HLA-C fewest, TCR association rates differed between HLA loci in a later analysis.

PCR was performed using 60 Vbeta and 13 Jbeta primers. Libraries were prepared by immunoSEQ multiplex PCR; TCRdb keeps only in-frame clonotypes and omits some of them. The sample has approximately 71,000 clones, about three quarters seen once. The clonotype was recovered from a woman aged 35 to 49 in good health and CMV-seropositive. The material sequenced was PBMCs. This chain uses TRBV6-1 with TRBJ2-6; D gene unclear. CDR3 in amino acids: CASSERNSGANVLTF. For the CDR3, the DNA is TGTGCCAGCAGTGAGAGGAACTCTGGGGCCAACGTCCTGACTTTC.